The rows below give T cell receptor beta chains drawn from one sample of a study of response to subunit inactivated influenza vaccine. TCRdb re-derived calls from the RT-PCR reads in MiXCR, one entry per CDR3 protein. The sample contains 450,000 to 600,000 distinct CDR3 sequences, approximately 7.7% of which appear only once. The sample here was PBMCs from blood, taken around 25 months after vaccination. All receptors derive from a man aged 50 to 69 who received an inactivated influenza vaccine. CDR3s leave out the opening cysteine and the closing phenylalanine or tryptophan.

TRBV6-6	TRBJ2-7	ATAEGLASEQY
TRBV12-3/TRBV12-4	TRBJ2-1	ASSLWDSSYNEQF
TRBV5-1	TRBJ1-4	ASSFNRGLGEKLF
TRBV5-1	TRBJ1-2	ASSPGTGGVGYT
TRBV5-5	TRBJ1-4	ASSFPTNEKLF
TRBV20-1	TRBJ1-5	SALRRDDQPQH
TRBV7-3	TRBJ2-7	ASSLSSNGPYEQY
TRBV3-1	TRBJ2-7	ASSTDNLPYEQY
TRBV20-1	TRBJ2-3	SATPGPRGDTDTQY
TRBV9	TRBJ2-2	ASSVAVTSRGGELF
TRBV20-1	TRBJ2-1	SARSPTSGGSYNEQF
TRBV5-1	TRBJ2-5	ASSPTSSGSGQETQY
TRBV7-2	TRBJ2-3	ASSSSAGAREDTQY
TRBV20-1	TRBJ2-2	SASSGSVTGELF
TRBV7-2	TRBJ1-6	ASSARTGQNSPLH
TRBV5-1	TRBJ2-5	ASSAGEETQY
TRBV24-1	TRBJ2-7	ATSGLTPGTGSYEQY
TRBV7-9	TRBJ2-1	ASSQDSRTGQF
TRBV11-2	TRBJ2-2	ASSHPLQNTGELF
TRBV14	TRBJ2-7	ASSQVAGSSYEQY
TRBV6-4	TRBJ1-5	ASTPRQGSYPDQPQH
TRBV7-9	TRBJ2-7	ASSLSGSFHEQY
TRBV5-1	TRBJ2-7	ASSGSLYEQY
TRBV7-9	TRBJ2-2	ASSGDSTGELF
TRBV9	TRBJ1-3	ASSLGQPTGNTIY
TRBV2	TRBJ2-1	ASSVGLAGDKF
TRBV20-1	TRBJ1-5	SARQGVFQPQH
TRBV6-5	TRBJ2-2	ASSYSRWKAGELF
TRBV25-1	TRBJ2-3	ASSESGRPSTDTQY
TRBV21-1	TRBJ2-1	ASSKGFKTLYNEQF
TRBV5-6	TRBJ1-6	ASSLGQLKSPLH
TRBV12-3/TRBV12-4	TRBJ2-2	ASSTTGATGELF
TRBV4-1	TRBJ2-1	ASSLRVLSSYNEQF
TRBV5-5	TRBJ2-2	ASSRGTGVSGELF
TRBV20-1	TRBJ1-5	SAQDRNQPQH
TRBV7-3	TRBJ2-3	ASSLTKADTQY
TRBV27	TRBJ1-5	ASSLSSPGQPQH
TRBV4-2	TRBJ1-2	ASRGTGPNYGYT
TRBV12-3/TRBV12-4	TRBJ2-7	ASSFLAGPEQY
TRBV5-1	TRBJ2-7	ASSLDTGGYEQY
TRBV27	TRBJ2-7	ASSWSFGYEQY
TRBV27	TRBJ2-3	ASRGLAGSTDTQY
TRBV7-2	TRBJ1-5	ASSVKGQSNQPQH
TRBV10-3	TRBJ1-1	AIRGTGGQGEAF
TRBV2	TRBJ1-2	ASSGQGADGGYT
TRBV11-2	TRBJ1-2	ASSGGIGYT
TRBV6-6	TRBJ2-2	ATATGVWELF
TRBV5-1	TRBJ1-5	ASSFGGALGQPQH
TRBV6-1	TRBJ2-3	ASKGQGLTDTQY
TRBV9	TRBJ2-1	ASINEQF
TRBV20-1	TRBJ1-5	SASWGNQPQH
TRBV6-2/TRBV6-3	TRBJ1-5	ASSLNGIMEPQH
TRBV11-3	TRBJ2-5	ASSSGTGGFRETQY
TRBV29-1	TRBJ1-4	SGTTNTGSGKLF
TRBV7-3	TRBJ1-2	ASSPTGGDYGYT